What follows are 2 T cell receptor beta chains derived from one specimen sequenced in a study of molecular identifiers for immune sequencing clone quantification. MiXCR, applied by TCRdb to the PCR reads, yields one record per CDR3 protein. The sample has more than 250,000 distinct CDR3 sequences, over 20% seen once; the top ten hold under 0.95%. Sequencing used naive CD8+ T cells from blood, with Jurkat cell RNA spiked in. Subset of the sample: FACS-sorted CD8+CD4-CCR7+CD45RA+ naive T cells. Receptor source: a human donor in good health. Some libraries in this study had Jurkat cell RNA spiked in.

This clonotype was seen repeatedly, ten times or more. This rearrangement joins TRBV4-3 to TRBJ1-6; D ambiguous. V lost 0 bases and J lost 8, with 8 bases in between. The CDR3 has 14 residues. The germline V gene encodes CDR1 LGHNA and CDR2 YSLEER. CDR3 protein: CASSQDPADSPLHF. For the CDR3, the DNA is TGCGCCAGCAGCCAAGATCCGGCGGATTCACCCCTCCACTTT.

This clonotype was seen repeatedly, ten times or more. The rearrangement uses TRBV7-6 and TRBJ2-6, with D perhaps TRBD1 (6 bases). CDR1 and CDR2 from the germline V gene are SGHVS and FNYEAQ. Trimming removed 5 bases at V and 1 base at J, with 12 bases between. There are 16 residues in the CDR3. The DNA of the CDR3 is TGTGCCAGCAGCCTAGGCAGGGGATCTGGGGCCAACGTCCTGACTTTC. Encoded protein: CASSLGRGSGANVLTF.